This TCR beta chain derives from a study of T cells in Graves' hyperthyroidism and ophthalmopathy. Study observations and caveats: A model of 13 V-J pairs discriminated ophthalmopathy from stable hyperthyroidism.

TCR beta CDR3 regions were amplified from RNA. With the HTBI primer set, the TCR CDR3 went through a first round of RT-PCR. TCRdb analysed the multiplex PCR reads with MiXCR anew, one entry per CDR3 protein. The data show some 770,000 distinct CDR3 sequences, with 16% seen just once and under 8.5% held by the top ten. Only a few counts were recorded for this clonotype. Its specificity is not known. The authors obtained PBMCs from over 8.5 ml of fresh peripheral blood. V shed 5 bases, J shed 3 bases, and the junction held 10 bases outside the gene matches. The CDR3 covers 15 residues. V gene TRBV12-3 or TRBV12-4 combines with J gene TRBJ2-7, with 7 bases lining up with TRBD2. The receptor comes from a man between 18 and 29 years old with Graves' hyperthyroidism. The sequenced sample consisted of blood. This chain's CDR3 is CASSLPSGNFYEQYF. The CDR3 DNA follows: TGTGCCAGCAGTCTCCCGAGCGGGAACTTCTACGAGCAGTACTTC.